This T cell receptor beta chain stems from a study of human T cells and chemical hapten exposure. This clonotype has a count of ten or more. The V gene's germline CDR1 is MDHEN and CDR2 SYDVKM. Germline trimming cut 4 bases from V and 0 bases from J; bases unmatched to any gene: 4. The CDR3 sequence is 15 residues long. TCRdb reprocessed the RACE reads via MiXCR and lists one record per CDR3 protein. The sample has roughly 200,000 distinct CDR3 sequences, 20% to 25% seen once. Time point specified: patch test 3, about 24 weeks after DPC sensitization. Treatment indicated: therapeutic diphenylcyclopropenone sensitization with weekly scalp DPC.

This sample comprised whole blood, obtained in connection with sensitization to the hapten diphenylcyclopropenone (DPC). The sequence came from a woman aged 40-49 years with alopecia areata. Some clones in this sample may be carry-over from other donors' samples. The chain employs TRBV28 and TRBJ2-7; 9 nucleotides agree with TRBD1. This CDR3 reads CASSSQGAGSYEQYF. The DNA of the CDR3 is TGTGCCAGCAGTTCACAGGGGGCAGGCTCCTACGAGCAGTACTTC.